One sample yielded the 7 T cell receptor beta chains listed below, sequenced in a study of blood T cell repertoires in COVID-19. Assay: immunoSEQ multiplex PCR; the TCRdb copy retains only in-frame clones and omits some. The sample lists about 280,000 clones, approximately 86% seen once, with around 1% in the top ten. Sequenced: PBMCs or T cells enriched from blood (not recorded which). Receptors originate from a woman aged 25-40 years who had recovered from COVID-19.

This CDR3 reads CASSSLTGSDQPQHF. For the CDR3, the DNA is TGTGCCAGCAGCTCATTGACAGGGTCAGATCAGCCCCAGCATTTT. The V gene is TRBV7-9, the J gene TRBJ1-5; 7 nucleotides agree with TRBD1. Germline V CDR1 and CDR2: SEHNR, FQNEAQ (reference sequence). The V and J ends lost 4 bases and 5 bases, in that order; junction bases with no gene match: 8. This CDR3 is built from 15 residues. Looking up the rest from reference TRBV7-9 and TRBJ1-5 gives the full variable domain: DTGVSQNPRHKITKRGQNVTFRCDPISEHNRLYWYRQTLGQGPEFLTYFQNEAQLEKSRLLSDRFSAERPKGSFSTLEIQRTEQGDSAMYLCASSSLTGSDQPQHFGDGTRLSIL.

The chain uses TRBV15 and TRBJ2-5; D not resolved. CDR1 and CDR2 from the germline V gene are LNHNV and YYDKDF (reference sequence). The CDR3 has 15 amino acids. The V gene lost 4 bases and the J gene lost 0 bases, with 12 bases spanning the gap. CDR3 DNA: TGTGCCACCAGCATAACTCGCATTTACCAAGAGACCCAGTACTTC. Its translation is CATSITRIYQETQYF. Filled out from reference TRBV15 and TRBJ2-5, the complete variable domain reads DAMVIQNPRYQVTQFGKPVTLSCSQTLNHNVMYWYQQKSSQAPKLLFHYYDKDFNNEADTPDNFQSRRPNTSFCFLDIRSPGLGDTAMYLCATSITRIYQETQYFGPGTRLLVL.

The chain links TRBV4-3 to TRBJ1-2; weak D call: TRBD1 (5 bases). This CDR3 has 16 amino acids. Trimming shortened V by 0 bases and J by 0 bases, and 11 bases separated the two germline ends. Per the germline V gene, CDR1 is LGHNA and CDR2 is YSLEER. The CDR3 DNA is TGCGCCAGCAGCCAAGATCCGACAGCAACTAACTATGGCTACACCTTC. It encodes CASSQDPTATNYGYTF.

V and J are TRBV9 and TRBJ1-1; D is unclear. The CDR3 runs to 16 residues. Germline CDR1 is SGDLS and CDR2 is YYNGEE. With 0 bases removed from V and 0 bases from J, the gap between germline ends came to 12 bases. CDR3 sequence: CASSVGRGGLNTEAFF. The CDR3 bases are TGTGCCAGCAGCGTAGGCAGAGGAGGCTTGAACACTGAAGCTTTCTTT.

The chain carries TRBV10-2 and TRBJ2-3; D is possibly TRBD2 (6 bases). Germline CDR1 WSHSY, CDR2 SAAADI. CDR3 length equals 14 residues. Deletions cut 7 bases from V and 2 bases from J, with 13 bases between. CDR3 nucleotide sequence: TGCGCCAGCAATCGGGACTCCTACACAGATACGCAGTATTTT. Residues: CASNRDSYTDTQYF.

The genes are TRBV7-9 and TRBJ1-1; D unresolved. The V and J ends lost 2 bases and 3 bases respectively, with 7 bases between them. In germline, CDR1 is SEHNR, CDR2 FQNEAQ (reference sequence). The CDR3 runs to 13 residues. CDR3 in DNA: TGTGCCAGCAGCTTAAATTCGGACACTGAAGCTTTCTTT. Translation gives CASSLNSDTEAFF.

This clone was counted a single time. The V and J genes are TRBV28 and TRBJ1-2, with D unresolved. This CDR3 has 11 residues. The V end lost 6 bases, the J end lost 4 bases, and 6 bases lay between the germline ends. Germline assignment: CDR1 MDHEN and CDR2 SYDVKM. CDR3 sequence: CASRSSYGYTF. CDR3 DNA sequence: TGTGCCAGCAGGTCATCCTATGGCTACACCTTC.